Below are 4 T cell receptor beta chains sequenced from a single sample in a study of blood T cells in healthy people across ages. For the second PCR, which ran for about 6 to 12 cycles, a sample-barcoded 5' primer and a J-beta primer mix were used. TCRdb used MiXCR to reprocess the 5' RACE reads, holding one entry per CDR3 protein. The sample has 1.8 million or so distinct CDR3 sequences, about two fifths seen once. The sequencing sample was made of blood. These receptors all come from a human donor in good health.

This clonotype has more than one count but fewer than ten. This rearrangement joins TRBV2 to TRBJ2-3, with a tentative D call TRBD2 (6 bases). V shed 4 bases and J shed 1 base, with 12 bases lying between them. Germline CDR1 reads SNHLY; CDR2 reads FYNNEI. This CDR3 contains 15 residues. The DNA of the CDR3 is TGTGCCAGCAGTGGGTTGTCTAGCGGCACAGATACGCAGTATTTT. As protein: CASSGLSSGTDTQYF.

CDR3 region: CSARGKPSETQYF. CDR3 coding DNA: TGCAGTGCTAGAGGTAAGCCCTCAGAGACCCAGTACTTC. V is TRBV20-1 and J is TRBJ2-5; no definite D call. Germline V lookup: CDR1 DFQATT, CDR2 SNEGSKA (reference sequence). There are 13 residues in the CDR3. The ends were cut back, 1 base at V and 4 bases at J, with 10 bases in the middle.

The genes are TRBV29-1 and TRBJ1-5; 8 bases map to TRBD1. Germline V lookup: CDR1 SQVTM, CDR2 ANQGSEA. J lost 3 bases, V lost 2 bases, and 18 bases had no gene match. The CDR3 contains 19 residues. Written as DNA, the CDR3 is TGCAGCGTTGAAATTGGAAGGGATCTGGGGACAGGATTCAATCAGCCCCAGCATTTT. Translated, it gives CSVEIGRDLGTGFNQPQHF.

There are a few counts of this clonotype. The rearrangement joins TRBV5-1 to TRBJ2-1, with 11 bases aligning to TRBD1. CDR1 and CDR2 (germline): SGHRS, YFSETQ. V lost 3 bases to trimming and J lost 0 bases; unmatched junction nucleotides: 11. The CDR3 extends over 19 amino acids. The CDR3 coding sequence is TGCGCCAGCAGCTGGACCGGGACAGGGGGTCCTTCCTCCTACAATGAGCAGTTCTTC. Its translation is CASSWTGTGGPSSYNEQFF.